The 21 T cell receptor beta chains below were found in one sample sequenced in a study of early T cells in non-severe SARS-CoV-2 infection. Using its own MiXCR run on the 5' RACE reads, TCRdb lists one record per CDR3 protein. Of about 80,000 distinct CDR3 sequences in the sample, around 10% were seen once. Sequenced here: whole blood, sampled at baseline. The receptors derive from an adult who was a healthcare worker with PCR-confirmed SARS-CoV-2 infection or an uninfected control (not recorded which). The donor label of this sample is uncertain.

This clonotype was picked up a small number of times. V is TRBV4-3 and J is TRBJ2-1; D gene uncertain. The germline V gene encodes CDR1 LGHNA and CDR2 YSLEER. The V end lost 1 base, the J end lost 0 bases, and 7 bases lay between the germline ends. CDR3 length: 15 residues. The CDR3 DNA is TGCGCCAGCAGCCAAGGTCGGAGCTCCTACAATGAGCAGTTCTTC. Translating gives CASSQGRSSYNEQFF.

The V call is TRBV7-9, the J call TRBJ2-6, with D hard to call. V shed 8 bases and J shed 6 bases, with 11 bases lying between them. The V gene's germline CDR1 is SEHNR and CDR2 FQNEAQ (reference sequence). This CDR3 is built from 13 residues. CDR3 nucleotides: TGTGCCAGCGCGGCTACCCAGGCCAACGTCCTGACTTTC. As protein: CASAATQANVLTF.

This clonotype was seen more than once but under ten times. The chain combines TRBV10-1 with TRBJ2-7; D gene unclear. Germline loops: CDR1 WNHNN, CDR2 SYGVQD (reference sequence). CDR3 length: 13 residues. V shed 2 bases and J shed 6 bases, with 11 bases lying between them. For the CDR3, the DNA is TGCGCCAGCAGTGAGCTTCAGCCGGGCGAGCAGTACTTC. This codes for CASSELQPGEQYF.

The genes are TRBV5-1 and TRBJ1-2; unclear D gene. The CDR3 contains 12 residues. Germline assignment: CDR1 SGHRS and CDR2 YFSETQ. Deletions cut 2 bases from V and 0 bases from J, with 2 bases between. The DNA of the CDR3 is TGCGCCAGCAGCTTTACTAACTATGGCTACACCTTC. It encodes CASSFTNYGYTF.

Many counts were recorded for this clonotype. CDR3 sequence: CSVAGALNQPQHF. CDR3 DNA sequence: TGCAGCGTTGCAGGGGCCCTGAATCAGCCCCAGCATTTT. The gene calls are TRBV29-1 and TRBJ1-5, with a possible D match to TRBD1 (6 bases). The CDR3 is made up of 13 amino acids. V lost 4 bases to trimming and J lost 4 bases, with 11 bases between them. CDR1 is SQVTM and CDR2 is ANQGSEA in the germline V gene.

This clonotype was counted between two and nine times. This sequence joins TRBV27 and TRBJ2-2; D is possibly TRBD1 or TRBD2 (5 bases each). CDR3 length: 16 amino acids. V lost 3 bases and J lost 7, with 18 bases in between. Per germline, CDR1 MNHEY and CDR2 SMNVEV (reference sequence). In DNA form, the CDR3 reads TGTGCCAGCAGTTTGGACATCCAGAGGGTGGTCGGGGAGCTGTTTTTT. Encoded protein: CASSLDIQRVVGELFF.

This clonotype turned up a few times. The CDR3 DNA is TGTGCCAGCAGCTCCGAGACCCCGCCGGACGAGCAGTACTTC. The encoded protein is CASSSETPPDEQYF. The rearrangement joins TRBV7-8 to TRBJ2-7; no clear D gene. Germline lookup yields CDR1 SGHVS and CDR2 FQNEAQ. With 4 bases removed from V and 5 bases from J, the gap between germline ends came to 15 bases. This CDR3 has 14 residues.

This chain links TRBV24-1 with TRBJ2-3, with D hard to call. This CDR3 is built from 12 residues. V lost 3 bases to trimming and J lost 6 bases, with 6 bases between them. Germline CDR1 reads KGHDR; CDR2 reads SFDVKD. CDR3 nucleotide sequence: TGTGCCACCAGTGATGAAGGGGATACGCAGTATTTT. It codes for CATSDEGDTQYF.

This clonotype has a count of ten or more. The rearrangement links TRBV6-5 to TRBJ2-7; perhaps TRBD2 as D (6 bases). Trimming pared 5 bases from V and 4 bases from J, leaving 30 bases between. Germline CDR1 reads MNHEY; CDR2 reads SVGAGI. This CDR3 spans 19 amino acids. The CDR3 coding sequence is TGTGCCAGCAGTCGGGGGAATCCGGGACTCGAACAGCCAAATTACGAGCAGTACTTC. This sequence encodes CASSRGNPGLEQPNYEQYF.

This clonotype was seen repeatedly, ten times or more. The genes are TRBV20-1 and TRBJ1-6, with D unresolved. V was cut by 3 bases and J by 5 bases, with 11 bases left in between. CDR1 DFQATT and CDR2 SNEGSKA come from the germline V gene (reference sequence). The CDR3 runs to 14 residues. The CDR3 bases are TGCAGTGCTAGTGTTAGGAGTAATAATTCACCCCTCCACTTT. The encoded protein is CSASVRSNNSPLHF.

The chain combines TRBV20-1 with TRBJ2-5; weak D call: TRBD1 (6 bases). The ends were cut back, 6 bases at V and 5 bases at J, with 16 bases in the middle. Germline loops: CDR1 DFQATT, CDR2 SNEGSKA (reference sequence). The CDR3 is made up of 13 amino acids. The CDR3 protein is CSAHTGLRETQYF. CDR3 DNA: TGCAGTGCCCACACAGGGTTGAGGGAGACCCAGTACTTC.

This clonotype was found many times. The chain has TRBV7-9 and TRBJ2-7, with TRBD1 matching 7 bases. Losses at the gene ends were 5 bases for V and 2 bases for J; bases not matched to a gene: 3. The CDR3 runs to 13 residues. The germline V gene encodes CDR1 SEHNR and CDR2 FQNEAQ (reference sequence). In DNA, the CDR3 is TGTGCCAGCAGCCCGGGACAGACCTACGAGCAGTACTTC. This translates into CASSPGQTYEQYF.

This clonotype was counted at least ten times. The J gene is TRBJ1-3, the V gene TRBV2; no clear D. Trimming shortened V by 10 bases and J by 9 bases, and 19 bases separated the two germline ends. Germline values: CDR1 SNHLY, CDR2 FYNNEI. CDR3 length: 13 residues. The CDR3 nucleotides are TGTGCCACCACAACCGACCCTATTATCACCATATATTTT. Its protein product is CATTTDPIITIYF.

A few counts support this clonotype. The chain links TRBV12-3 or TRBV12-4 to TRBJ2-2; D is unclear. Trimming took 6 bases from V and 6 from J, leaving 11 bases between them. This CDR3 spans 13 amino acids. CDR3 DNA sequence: TGTGCCAGCAGACCCCAAGCGCCCGGGGAGCTGTTTTTT. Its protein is CASRPQAPGELFF.

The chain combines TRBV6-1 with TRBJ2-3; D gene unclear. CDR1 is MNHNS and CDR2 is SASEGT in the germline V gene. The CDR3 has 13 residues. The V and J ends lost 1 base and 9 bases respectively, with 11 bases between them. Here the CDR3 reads CASSEGPGRTQYF. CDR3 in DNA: TGTGCCAGCAGTGAAGGTCCCGGACGCACGCAGTATTTT.

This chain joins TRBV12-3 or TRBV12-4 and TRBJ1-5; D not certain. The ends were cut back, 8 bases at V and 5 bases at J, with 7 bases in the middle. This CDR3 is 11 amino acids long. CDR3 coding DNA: TGTGCCAGCTCGGGAGATCAGCCCCAGCATTTT. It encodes CASSGDQPQHF.

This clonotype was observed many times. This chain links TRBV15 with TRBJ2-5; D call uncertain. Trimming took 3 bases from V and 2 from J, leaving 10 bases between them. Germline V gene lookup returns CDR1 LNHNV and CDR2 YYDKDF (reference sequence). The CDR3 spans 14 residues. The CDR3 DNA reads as TGTGCCACCAGCAGCGCTATTGATCAAGAGACCCAGTACTTC. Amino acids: CATSSAIDQETQYF.

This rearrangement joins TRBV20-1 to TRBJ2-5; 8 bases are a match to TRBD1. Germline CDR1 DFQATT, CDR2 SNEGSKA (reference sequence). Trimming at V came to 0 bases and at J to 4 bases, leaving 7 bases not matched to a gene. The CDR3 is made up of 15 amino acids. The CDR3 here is CSARDRDRMVETQYF. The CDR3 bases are TGCAGTGCTAGAGATCGGGACAGGATGGTAGAGACCCAGTACTTC.

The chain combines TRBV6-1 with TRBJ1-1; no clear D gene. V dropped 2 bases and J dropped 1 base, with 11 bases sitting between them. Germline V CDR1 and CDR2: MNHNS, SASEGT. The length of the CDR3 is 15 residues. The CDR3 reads CASSELGHGNTEAFF. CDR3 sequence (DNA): TGTGCCAGCAGTGAATTGGGTCATGGGAACACTGAAGCTTTCTTT.

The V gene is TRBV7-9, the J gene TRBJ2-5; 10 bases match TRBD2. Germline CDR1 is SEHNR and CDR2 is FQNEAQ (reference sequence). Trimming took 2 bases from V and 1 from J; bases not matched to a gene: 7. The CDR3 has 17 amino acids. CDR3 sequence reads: CASSLPLAGGFQETQYF. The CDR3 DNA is TGTGCCAGCAGCTTACCCTTAGCGGGGGGCTTCCAAGAGACCCAGTACTTC.

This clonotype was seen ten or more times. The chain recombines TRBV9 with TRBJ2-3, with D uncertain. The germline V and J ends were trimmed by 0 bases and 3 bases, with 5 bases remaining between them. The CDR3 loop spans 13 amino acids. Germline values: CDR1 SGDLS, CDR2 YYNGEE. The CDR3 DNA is TGTGCCAGCAGCGTAGGGCGGACAGATACGCAGTATTTT. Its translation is CASSVGRTDTQYF.